Reported below is one T cell receptor (beta chain). Its antigen is not known. This record comes from a study of somatic mutations in cytotoxic T cells in rheumatoid arthritis. General observations from the study: No correction for multiple comparisons was applied to the slight TRBV07 underrepresentation in rheumatoid arthritis patients. More than 20% of CD8+ cells belonged to the largest clone in about an eighth of the roughly 60 patients.

Sequencing used immunoSEQ multiplex PCR; TCRdb keeps in-frame clones, though not all of them. The sample includes 20,000 to 25,000 clones, about 86% of them seen just once. V lost 0 bases to trimming and J lost 4 bases, with 12 bases between them. Germline V gene lookup returns CDR1 MGHRA and CDR2 YSYEKL. The CDR3 has 15 residues. This receptor was obtained from a woman aged 50 to 65 in good health. The chain has TRBV4-1 and TRBJ1-1; D is undetermined. Source material: CD8+ T cells sorted from blood. The CDR3 loop is CASSQDGGMGTEAFF. CDR3 bases: TGCGCCAGCAGCCAAGATGGAGGGATGGGCACTGAAGCTTTCTTT.